This T cell receptor (beta chain) was captured by sequencing in a study of CD8+ T cells in alopecia areata. Trimming cost V 4 bases and J 1 base; bases outside gene matches: 2. The V gene's germline CDR1 is MNHNY and CDR2 SVGAGI (reference sequence). This CDR3 is built from 15 residues. Extraction and reverse transcription of RNA yielded cDNA as the sequencing template. Produced via immunoSEQ multiplex PCR; TCRdb's table is partial and in-frame only. The sample has 200,000 or so clones, about three fifths seen once. The sequences come from CD4+ T cells sorted from blood, collected at week 0. This rearrangement joins TRBV6-6 to TRBJ2-3, with 10 bases fitting TRBD2. This receptor was obtained from a human donor with alopecia areata. DNA for the CDR3: TGTGCCAGCAGTTCCCTAGCGGGAGGCACAGATACGCAGTATTTT. Protein sequence: CASSSLAGGTDTQYF.